Here is one T cell receptor (beta chain) with its context. Its antigen is unknown. The germline V gene encodes CDR1 SGHTS and CDR2 YDEGEE. This CDR3 region has 15 residues. The junction had 4 bases not matched to a gene; V was cut back by 4 bases and J by 5 bases. This entry comes from a study of cytomegalovirus exposure and HLA in healthy donors. Turning to the study itself: From donors who were HLA-typed, an early data release held about 89 million unique TCRs. Findings and limits, study-wide: At a 0.05 false discovery rate, a later analysis found some 17,000 TCR beta sequences to be associated with HLA alleles.

The study ran its PCR with 60 Vbeta and 13 Jbeta primers. This table comes from immunoSEQ multiplex PCR, and its TCRdb copy is limited to in-frame clones, with some not included. The sample lists about 90,000 clones; over 55% were seen once. V usage is TRBV5-8 and J usage is TRBJ1-6; 9 bases line up with TRBD1. Sequencing used PBMCs. The sequence was obtained from a woman aged 18 to 35 in good health and CMV-seropositive. CDR3: CASSRDRANNSPLHF. The DNA of the CDR3 is TGTGCCAGCAGCAGGGACAGGGCGAATAATTCACCCCTCCACTTT.